This T cell receptor beta chain was sequenced in a study of PD-1 blockade in classical Hodgkin lymphoma. About the study: Patients were infused with nivolumab 3 mg/kg every 2 weeks. Regarding the study as a whole: For complete responders, baseline diversity was comparable to that of newly diagnosed patients. Some patients started nivolumab under 1 year after ASCT, and they were excluded. Significantly greater TCR diversity emerged by C4D1 in CD4+ cells but not CD8+ cells.

Measured with immunoSEQ multiplex PCR; TCRdb has only the in-frame clones, and not every one. The data contain tens of thousands of clones, over 70% of them singletons. A note on this clone: What it recognizes is unknown.

Relapse after autologous stem cell transplantation occurred in every patient, and brentuximab vedotin exposure varied. Germline CDR1 SEHNR, CDR2 FQNEAQ (reference sequence). V lost 5 bases and J 5 bases, leaving 10 bases between the germline ends. This CDR3 region has 12 residues. The TCR originated in a human donor with classical Hodgkin lymphoma. This specimen was peripheral blood mononuclear cells (PBMCs), taken at baseline. The rearrangement joins TRBV7-9 to TRBJ2-7; no reliable D call. The CDR3 DNA is TGTGCCAGCAGCCTATACATCGACGAGCAGTACTTC. Translated: CASSLYIDEQYF.